These 2 T cell receptor beta chains were all obtained from the same sample, sequenced in a study of shared clonotypes between healthy human individuals. Sequencing used immunoSEQ multiplex PCR; TCRdb keeps in-frame clones, though not all of them. The sample includes about 2,500,000 clones, around nine tenths of them seen just once. The sequencing sample was made of naive CD4+ T cells sorted from blood. Subset noted: CD45RA+ positively selected. These TCRs come from a man between 18 and 35 years old in good health.

The rearrangement links TRBV30 to TRBJ2-3, with 9 positions matching TRBD2. The length of the CDR3 is 18 residues. Trimming cost V 4 bases and J 0 bases; bases outside gene matches: 14. CDR1 and CDR2 (germline): GTSNPN, SVGIG (reference sequence). The CDR3 here is CAWMPISGSWGSTDTQYF. In DNA form, the CDR3 reads TGTGCCTGGATGCCGATTAGCGGGAGTTGGGGGAGCACAGATACGCAGTATTTT.

The chain employs TRBV25-1 and TRBJ1-1; no reliable D call. The germline V and J ends were trimmed by 8 bases and 7 bases, with 20 bases remaining between them. Germline V lookup: CDR1 MGHDK, CDR2 SYGVNS. This CDR3 has 14 residues. The CDR3 region is CASGGTLRSSEAFF. The CDR3 nucleotides are TGTGCCAGCGGTGGTACCCTAAGAAGTAGTGAAGCTTTCTTT.